One sample yielded the 30 T cell receptor beta chains listed below, sequenced in a study of beta chain features in type 1 diabetes. The whole isolated RNA underwent reverse transcription, so sequencing captured expressed TCRB transcripts. This table comes from immunoSEQ multiplex PCR, and its TCRdb copy is limited to in-frame clones, with some not included. The sample records 350,000 to 450,000 clones, about 14% being singletons. Sequenced material: naive CD4+ T cells from blood. Receptor source: a woman aged 18-29 years in good health.

This clone was counted between two and nine times. The V gene is TRBV19, the J gene TRBJ2-1; 9 bases align to TRBD2. J was trimmed by 8 bases and V by 5 bases; bases with no gene match: 4. CDR1 and CDR2 from the germline V gene are LNHDA and SQIVND (reference sequence). The CDR3 covers 13 residues. The CDR3 nucleotides are TGTGCCAGTAGTCGGACTAGCGTGGATGAGCAGTTCTTC. It is translated as CASSRTSVDEQFF.

This clone appeared a few times. The chain has TRBV6-5 and TRBJ2-1; possible D gene TRBD2, 6 bases. V lost 6 bases to trimming and J lost 1 base, with 13 bases between them. The CDR3 has 15 amino acids. Germline-derived CDR1 and CDR2 are MNHEY and SVGAGI. CDR3 sequence: CASSLTGTSYNEQFF. The CDR3 coding sequence is TGTGCCAGCAGCCTAACCGGGACTTCCTACAATGAGCAGTTCTTC.

The CDR3 DNA is TGTGCCAGCAGTCAGGACAGGGGGCACTACGAGCAGTACTTC. This translates into CASSQDRGHYEQYF. This sequence joins TRBV28 and TRBJ2-7; 11 bases fit TRBD1. V lost 5 bases and J lost 3; bases outside the gene matches: 3. CDR3 size: 14 residues. Germline V gene data show CDR1 as MDHEN and CDR2 as SYDVKM.

The rearrangement joins TRBV6-6 to TRBJ1-2; D is possibly TRBD1 (6 bases). V dropped 2 bases and J dropped 6 bases, with 19 bases sitting between them. CDR1 and CDR2 from the germline V gene are MNHNY and SVGAGI (reference sequence). The CDR3 length is 16 residues. The CDR3 sequence: CASSYPRQDQRHGYTF. DNA for the CDR3: TGTGCCAGCAGTTACCCACGACAGGATCAGCGCCATGGCTACACCTTC.

The gene calls are TRBV19 and TRBJ1-2, with TRBD1 matching over 11 bases. Germline V lookup: CDR1 LNHDA, CDR2 SQIVND (reference sequence). The CDR3 contains 13 residues. Trimming removed 3 bases from V and 8 bases from J; junction bases left unmatched: 2. The CDR3 sequence is CASSMDRGLGYTF. CDR3 nucleotides: TGTGCCAGTAGTATGGACAGGGGGCTCGGCTACACCTTC.

This clone was seen a handful of times. DNA of the CDR3: TGTGCCAGCAGGGTAGGGGGTTATGGCTACACCTTC. Translating it yields CASRVGGYGYTF. The chain couples TRBV6-1 to TRBJ1-2, with a tentative D call TRBD1 (6 bases). Germline CDR1 MNHNS, CDR2 SASEGT. There are 12 residues in the CDR3. Trimming removed 6 bases from V and 5 bases from J, with 10 bases in between.

The table lists this clone with a few counts. The chain employs TRBV28 and TRBJ2-5; maybe TRBD1 (6 bases). Looked up from germline, CDR1 is MDHEN and CDR2 is SYDVKM. The CDR3 covers 12 residues. Trimming took off 9 bases at V and 5 bases at J, with 13 bases between the two ends. The CDR3 loop reads CASGGQVETQYF. CDR3 nucleotides: TGTGCCAGTGGGGGCCAAGTGGAGACCCAGTACTTC.

The chain combines TRBV25-1 with TRBJ1-5; possibly TRBD1 for D (6 bases). This CDR3 is 14 amino acids long. Looked up from germline, CDR1 is MGHDK and CDR2 is SYGVNS. V was pared by 3 bases and J by 4 bases, with 10 bases between. This CDR3 reads CASSDSGVNQPQHF. The CDR3 DNA is TGTGCCAGCAGTGACTCAGGGGTAAATCAGCCCCAGCATTTT.

Comment on this clone: The sample has other DNA sequences that encode this CDR3 too. The chain uses TRBV9 and TRBJ2-1, with D possibly matching TRBD1 (5 bases). Trimming stripped 0 bases from V and 1 base from J, with 8 bases between. In germline, CDR1 is SGDLS, CDR2 YYNGEE. The CDR3 has 15 amino acids. CDR3 sequence (DNA): TGTGCCAGCAGCGTAGGGGGCGGTTCCTACAATGAGCAGTTCTTC. Translation: CASSVGGGSYNEQFF. Looking up the rest from reference TRBV9 and TRBJ2-1 gives the full variable domain: DSGVTQTPKHLITATGQRVTLRCSPRSGDLSVYWYQQSLDQGLQFLIQYYNGEERAKGNILERFSAQQFPDLHSELNLSSLELGDSALYFCASSVGGGSYNEQFFGPGTRLTVL.

This chain's CDR3 is CASSYLAGGNYEQYF. Written as DNA, the CDR3 is TGTGCCAGCAGTTACTTGGCGGGAGGGAATTACGAGCAGTACTTC. The rearrangement joins TRBV6-5 to TRBJ2-7; 9 bases map to TRBD2. The CDR3 extends over 15 amino acids. Unmatched junction bases numbered 5, after V lost 1 base and J lost 4 bases. The germline V gene has CDR1 MNHEY and CDR2 SVGAGI.

This chain links TRBV10-3 with TRBJ1-1; 9 bases map to TRBD1. CDR1 is ENHRY, CDR2 SYGVKD, per germline. Unmatched junction bases numbered 11, after V lost 6 bases and J lost 6 bases. The CDR3 extends over 15 amino acids. This chain's CDR3 is CAIRPGQGNYAEAFF. The CDR3 region has the DNA TGTGCCATCAGACCGGGACAGGGAAACTATGCTGAAGCTTTCTTT.

This clone came up a few times. The chain links TRBV9 to TRBJ2-3, with 8 bases that match TRBD1. The CDR3 has 13 residues. V lost 4 bases to trimming and J lost 9 bases; unmatched junction nucleotides: 7. CDR1 is SGDLS and CDR2 is YYNGEE in the germline V gene. CDR3 nucleotide sequence: TGTGCCAGCAGCCGCGAAACAGGGGGAACGCAGTATTTT. Translating gives CASSRETGGTQYF.

This clone was detected only a few times. The rearrangement uses TRBV9 and TRBJ1-1, with D perhaps TRBD1 (5 bases). The CDR3 length is 15 residues. Trimming stripped 3 bases from V and 1 base from J, with 13 bases between. Germline lookup yields CDR1 SGDLS and CDR2 YYNGEE. The CDR3 reads CASSGGGISNTEAFF. Here the CDR3 DNA reads TGTGCCAGCAGCGGTGGGGGGATCTCGAACACTGAAGCTTTCTTT.

V is TRBV15 and J is TRBJ2-7; 8 bases line up with TRBD2. The trim removed 0 bases at V and 6 bases at J, leaving 7 bases unmatched. Germline-derived CDR1 and CDR2 are LNHNV and YYDKDF (reference sequence). This CDR3 contains 15 residues. DNA of the CDR3: TGTGCCACCAGCAGAGATCAAGCGGGAGCACGCGAGCAGTACTTC. Translating it yields CATSRDQAGAREQYF.

This clone was detected only a few times. The V and J genes are TRBV28 and TRBJ2-1, with 11 bases aligning to TRBD2. V trimming: 6 bases; J trimming: 4 bases; junction bases outside the gene matches: 8. Germline V gives CDR1 MDHEN, CDR2 SYDVKM. CDR3 length: 16 residues. CDR3 protein: CASSPRGLAVYNEQFF. CDR3 sequence (DNA): TGTGCCAGCAGCCCCCGGGGACTAGCGGTGTACAATGAGCAGTTCTTC.

This clone has a handful of counts. J is TRBJ2-6 and V is TRBV4-1, with no clear D. Germline V gene sequence: CDR1 MGHRA, CDR2 YSYEKL. Trimming pared 0 bases from V and 0 bases from J, leaving 3 bases between. The CDR3 length is 15 residues. The CDR3 DNA reads as TGCGCCAGCAGCCAAGACCACTCTGGGGCCAACGTCCTGACTTTC. The encoded protein is CASSQDHSGANVLTF.

This clone was detected only a few times. The chain joins TRBV4-3 to TRBJ2-1, with 8 positions matching TRBD2. The ends lost 1 base at V and 2 bases at J; junction bases unmatched: 4. The length of the CDR3 is 16 residues. Germline V gene lookup returns CDR1 LGHNA and CDR2 YSLEER. DNA of the CDR3: TGCGCCAGCAGCCAAGCTCCAGCGGGAGCCTACAATGAGCAGTTCTTC. It codes for CASSQAPAGAYNEQFF.

The V and J genes are TRBV29-1 and TRBJ2-1; 13 bases match TRBD2. Germline values: CDR1 SQVTM, CDR2 ANQGSEA. There are 12 residues in the CDR3. V dropped 6 bases and J dropped 8; count of bases not matched to a gene: 1. In DNA form, the CDR3 reads TGCAGCGTCGGACTAGCGGGAGATGAGCAGTTCTTC. Residues: CSVGLAGDEQFF.

The V call is TRBV9, the J call TRBJ1-4, with D hard to call. The CDR3 covers 15 residues. Germline V lookup: CDR1 SGDLS, CDR2 YYNGEE. The V gene lost 0 bases and the J gene lost 5 bases, with 11 bases spanning the gap. The CDR3 DNA is TGTGCCAGCAGCGTAGTTGGCGGTTCAAATGAAAAACTGTTTTTT. Protein: CASSVVGGSNEKLFF.

The chain carries TRBV5-1 and TRBJ2-7; 9 nucleotides line up with TRBD1. After removal of 2 bases from V and 2 bases from J, the junction contained 5 bases not matched to a gene. This CDR3 comprises 15 residues. Germline V gene sequence: CDR1 SGHRS, CDR2 YFSETQ. In DNA, the CDR3 is TGCGCCAGCAGCTTAGGAGGGACAGGGACCTACGAGCAGTACTTC. This gives the protein CASSLGGTGTYEQYF.

The genes are TRBV30 and TRBJ1-1, with D perhaps TRBD1 (5 bases). Trimming removed 4 bases at V and 7 bases at J, with 10 bases between. The V gene's germline CDR1 is GTSNPN and CDR2 SVGIG (reference sequence). CDR3 length: 11 residues. CDR3 bases: TGTGCCTGGACACGGACATTTGAAGCTTTCTTT. As protein: CAWTRTFEAFF. Drawing the rest from reference TRBV30 and TRBJ1-1, the complete variable domain is SQTIHQWPATLVQPVGSPLSLECTVEGTSNPNLYWYRQAAGRGLQLLFYSVGIGQISSEVPQNLSASRPQDRQFILSSKKLLLSDSGFYLCAWTRTFEAFFGQGTRLTVV.

The sample holds a few counts of this clone. The chain has TRBV7-8 and TRBJ1-2, with 9 bases matching TRBD1. The germline gives CDR1 SGHVS, CDR2 FQNEAQ. J lost 3 bases, V lost 4 bases, and 9 bases had no gene match. This CDR3 region has 16 residues. Here the CDR3 DNA reads TGTGCCAGCAGCTCCCCCCGACAGGGGGAGGACTATGGCTACACCTTC. Translation gives CASSSPRQGEDYGYTF.

The chain carries TRBV28 and TRBJ1-5; 9 bases align to TRBD1. The CDR3 loop spans 15 amino acids. Trimming removed 4 bases from V and 6 bases from J; junction bases left unmatched: 7. From germline, CDR1 is MDHEN and CDR2 SYDVKM. Here the CDR3 reads CASSSGQGIFQPQHF. Written as DNA, the CDR3 is TGTGCCAGCAGTTCCGGACAGGGGATCTTTCAGCCCCAGCATTTT.

The rearrangement joins TRBV7-2 to TRBJ2-4; D is unresolved. CDR1 and CDR2 (germline): SGHTA, FQGNSA. V gave up 5 bases and J gave up 8 bases, with 10 bases separating them. The CDR3 has 12 residues. The DNA for the CDR3 is TGTGCCAGCAGCCCATACGGGTACATTCAGTACTTC. Translation: CASSPYGYIQYF.

This CDR3 reads CASSFRAGGDTQYF. For the CDR3, the DNA is TGCGCCAGCAGCTTTAGAGCGGGAGGCGATACGCAGTATTTT. V is TRBV5-1 and J is TRBJ2-3; 9 bases map to TRBD2. This CDR3 has 14 amino acids. After removal of 2 bases from V and 6 bases from J, the junction contained 4 bases not matched to a gene. CDR1 and CDR2 from the germline V gene are SGHRS and YFSETQ. Full variable domain (missing parts from reference TRBV5-1 and TRBJ2-3): KAGVTQTPRYLIKTRGQQVTLSCSPISGHRSVSWYQQTPGQGLQFLFEYFSETQRNKGNFPGRFSGRQFSNSRSEMNVSTLELGDSALYLCASSFRAGGDTQYFGPGTRLTVL.

V and J are TRBV5-4 and TRBJ1-2, with 8 bases matching TRBD1. V shed 4 bases and J 4 bases; nucleotides not matched to a gene: 12. Germline lookup yields CDR1 SGHNT and CDR2 YYREEE (reference sequence). This CDR3 contains 16 residues. In DNA, the CDR3 is TGTGCCAGCAGCCTGTGGACAGGGACCCATTCCTATGGCTACACCTTC. Translated: CASSLWTGTHSYGYTF.

The V gene is TRBV10-2, the J gene TRBJ2-3, with 9 bases that match TRBD1. The ends lost 10 bases at V and 3 bases at J; junction bases unmatched: 5. This CDR3 has 13 residues. Per germline, CDR1 WSHSY and CDR2 SAAADI. CDR3 coding DNA: TGCGCCACGCACAGGGGGCGTACAGATACGCAGTATTTT. This codes for CATHRGRTDTQYF.

The rearrangement links TRBV7-9 to TRBJ1-3; no reliable D call. The V and J ends lost 5 bases and 1 base respectively, with 6 bases between them. CDR3 length: 13 amino acids. CDR1 is SEHNR, CDR2 FQNEAQ, per germline (reference sequence). CDR3 loop: CASSPGSGNTIYF. CDR3 in DNA: TGTGCCAGCAGCCCGGGGTCTGGAAACACCATATATTTT.

This clone occurred a few times. The rearrangement uses TRBV15 and TRBJ2-1; possibly TRBD2 for D (5 bases). The CDR3 has 16 amino acids. Trimming took off 5 bases at V and 4 bases at J, with 18 bases between the two ends. CDR1 LNHNV and CDR2 YYDKDF come from the germline V gene (reference sequence). The CDR3 DNA follows: TGTGCCACCAGCGCGGAGGTGCAGCAGAATTACAATGAGCAGTTCTTC. It yields the protein CATSAEVQQNYNEQFF.

The J gene is TRBJ2-6, the V gene TRBV4-1, with D possibly TRBD1 on 5 matching bases. Trimming stripped 0 bases from V and 2 bases from J, with 17 bases between. This CDR3 spans 19 amino acids. Germline V gene lookup returns CDR1 MGHRA and CDR2 YSYEKL. CDR3 nucleotide sequence: TGCGCCAGCAGCCAAGATGGGGCCAAGATTCCAGCTGGGGCCAACGTCCTGACTTTC. Protein: CASSQDGAKIPAGANVLTF.